Here is one TCR beta chain with its context. Antigen unknown. Trimming took off 6 bases at V and 4 bases at J, with 11 bases between the two ends. The CDR3 loop spans 12 amino acids. Germline CDR1 reads DFQATT; CDR2 reads SNEGSKA (reference sequence). This sample was taken from a study of vaccination and CD4 T cells after COVID-19. Study-wide context: Convalescent individuals numbered four females and six males, two being Hispanic.

Treatment given: approximately 9-day PBMC culture with coronavirus spike peptide pools or control peptides (ViraFEST assay). Oncomine TCR Beta short-read sequencing was applied to DNA from cultured CD4+ T cells. TCRdb independently ran MiXCR on the PCR reads; one entry per CDR3 protein. Found here are about 21,000 distinct CDR3 sequences, 55% to 65% of them singletons; the top ten hold 20% to 25%. The rearrangement uses TRBV20-1 and TRBJ2-3; D is ambiguous. Sample: CD4+ T cells from blood, cultured in vitro, taken before SARS-CoV-2 vaccination. This receptor was obtained from a human donor who received a COVID-19 vaccine. The CDR3 loop is CSANPQADTQYF. The CDR3 DNA follows: TGCAGTGCAAACCCCCAAGCAGATACGCAGTATTTT.